This T cell receptor (beta chain) derives from a study of blood T cell repertoires in COVID-19. Study-wide background: The cDNA or gDNA used as material had been derived from T cells, B-cell-depleted T cells, or PBMCs.

This clone was observed a single time. As originally analysed: Reference gene primer amplification gave estimated nucleated cell counts. Repertoires were generated with immunoSEQ multiplex PCR, while TCRdb's copy carries only in-frame clones and drops some. That table is the source of V, J and clone size, and D and trimming were worked out from the DNA. The sample consists of fewer than 350,000 clones, under 90% of them appearing once. Across about two dozen US areas, participants ranged in age from roughly 18 to 95 years. Participants reported their clinical history, and cohort assignment relied on those reports. Germline CDR1 SGHNT, CDR2 YENEEA. The CDR3 is 17 residues long. The junction had 7 bases not matched to a gene; V was cut back by 5 bases and J by 2 bases.

Sequencing was performed on PBMCs or T cells enriched from blood (not recorded which). This chain uses TRBV11-3 with TRBJ2-7; TRBD2 aligns across 15 bases. This TCR came from a woman aged 40 to 50 who had recovered from COVID-19. The DNA for the CDR3 is TGTGCCAGCAGCCCGGGACTAGCGGGAGGAATACCCTACGAGCAGTACTTC. This sequence encodes CASSPGLAGGIPYEQYF.